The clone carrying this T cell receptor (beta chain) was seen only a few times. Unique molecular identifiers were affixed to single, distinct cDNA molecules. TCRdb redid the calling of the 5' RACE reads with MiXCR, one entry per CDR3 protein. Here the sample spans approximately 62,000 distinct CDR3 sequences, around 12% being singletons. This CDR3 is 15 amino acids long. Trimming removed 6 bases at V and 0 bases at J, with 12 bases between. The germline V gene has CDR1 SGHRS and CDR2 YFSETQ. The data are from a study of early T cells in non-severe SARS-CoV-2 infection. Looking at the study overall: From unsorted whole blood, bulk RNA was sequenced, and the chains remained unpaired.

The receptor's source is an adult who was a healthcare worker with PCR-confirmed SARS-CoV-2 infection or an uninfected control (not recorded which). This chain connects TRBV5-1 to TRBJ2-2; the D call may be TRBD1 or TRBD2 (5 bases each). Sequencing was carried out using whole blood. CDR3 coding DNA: TGCGCCAGCAATGAGGGGAACGCGAACACCGGGGAGCTGTTTTTT. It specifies CASNEGNANTGELFF.